Shown below are 11 T cell receptor beta chains from a single sample sequenced in a study of OX40 agonist ivuxolimab in advanced cancers. The protocol was immunoSEQ multiplex PCR, while the TCRdb copy is restricted to in-frame clones and leaves out a portion. The table includes around 40,000 clones, more than 75% detected once. This specimen was CD4+ or CD8+ T cells sorted from blood, taken in a trial of the OX40 agonist ivuxolimab. Every receptor here comes from an adult with an advanced solid tumor such as melanoma, head and neck, liver or kidney cancer.

A single count supports this clone. The CDR3 DNA reads TGTGCCAGCAGCTGGGGCCCAGGGGACACTGAAGCTTTCTTT. Translating it yields CASSWGPGDTEAFF. The genes are TRBV4-2 and TRBJ1-1, with D possibly matching TRBD1 (6 bases). Between the trimmed V and J ends, which lost 5 bases and 3 bases, there was a span of 13 bases. Germline V gives CDR1 LGHNA, CDR2 YNFKEQ. The CDR3 length is 14 residues.

The chain uses TRBV2 and TRBJ1-1; no clear D. The length of the CDR3 is 13 residues. V lost 11 bases and J lost 4, with 17 bases in between. Germline V gives CDR1 SNHLY, CDR2 FYNNEI. This CDR3 is CASAMGWGTEAFF. Written as DNA, the CDR3 is TGTGCCTCAGCAATGGGGTGGGGCACTGAAGCTTTCTTT.

V usage is TRBV7-9 and J usage is TRBJ2-3, with D hard to call. Germline loops: CDR1 SEHNR, CDR2 FQNEAQ (reference sequence). Trimming cost V 6 bases and J 4 bases, with 5 bases left between them. The CDR3 has 11 residues. The CDR3 here is CASRSSDTQYF. Written as DNA, the CDR3 is TGTGCCAGCAGATCCTCAGATACGCAGTATTTT.

The rearrangement uses TRBV27 and TRBJ1-2, with D maybe TRBD1 (6 bases). Trimming took 3 bases from V and 3 from J, leaving 17 bases between them. Germline CDR1 MNHEY, CDR2 SMNVEV (reference sequence). The CDR3 totals 16 residues. CDR3 bases: TGTGCCAGCAGTTTCTCCGGACAGATTCCGTACTATGGCTACACCTTC. Amino acid sequence: CASSFSGQIPYYGYTF.

The chain employs TRBV10-3 and TRBJ1-1; a possible D gene is TRBD1 (6 bases). Germline V gene lookup returns CDR1 ENHRY and CDR2 SYGVKD. The CDR3 spans 14 residues. V was pared by 10 bases and J by 0 bases, with 15 bases between. The CDR3 region has the DNA TGTGCCACGGTTCCAGGGGATTTGAACACTGAAGCTTTCTTT. Amino acid sequence: CATVPGDLNTEAFF.

In regard to this clone: One end of the junction fails to match germline, which may point to a read error. The chain employs TRBV6-5 and TRBJ1-1; TRBD1 agrees at 8 bases. There are 9 residues in the CDR3. Per germline, CDR1 MNHEY and CDR2 SVGAGI. The CDR3 DNA reads TGTGCCAGCAGTTCCACAGGGGGCTTT. It specifies CASSSTGGF.

This clone was counted ten times or more. The CDR3 nucleotides read TGTGCCAGCAGTCCTTTGGGGGAGGGGACCTACAATGAGCAGTTCTTC. Protein sequence: CASSPLGEGTYNEQFF. The chain has TRBV27 and TRBJ2-1; TRBD2 aligns across 7 bases. CDR1 is MNHEY, CDR2 SMNVEV, per germline (reference sequence). The J segment lost 2 bases and the V segment lost 5 bases, leaving 9 bases of the junction unmatched. The CDR3 totals 16 residues.

This rearrangement joins TRBV14 to TRBJ2-3; D tentatively reads TRBD1 or TRBD2 (6 bases each). The CDR3 has 16 residues. V lost 4 bases to trimming and J lost 0 bases, with 14 bases between them. Looked up from germline, CDR1 is SGHDN and CDR2 is FVKESK. The CDR3 DNA reads TGTGCCAGCAGCCCCTTAGGGGGGCGAAGCACAGATACGCAGTATTTT. Its translation: CASSPLGGRSTDTQYF.

This clone appeared once. The V and J genes are TRBV7-2 and TRBJ2-3; 9 positions agree with TRBD1. J lost 1 base, V lost 5 bases, and 4 bases had no gene match. The CDR3 runs 15 residues. The germline V gene has CDR1 SGHTA and CDR2 FQGNSA. In DNA, the CDR3 is TGTGCCAGCAGCACTACAGGGGGCGGCACAGATACGCAGTATTTT. Amino acid sequence: CASSTTGGGTDTQYF.

This chain connects TRBV21-1 to TRBJ1-1; the DNA was not compared with TRBD1, the D call given in the table. TRBV21-1 is a known pseudogene. The CDR3 has 16 amino acids. The CDR3 DNA is TGTGCCAGCAGCGACGACAGGGGGGGCCCGGGGACTGAAGCTTTCTTT. Its translation is CASSDDRGGPGTEAFF.

This sequence joins TRBV11-2 and TRBJ2-7, with 7 nucleotides matching TRBD1. V gave up 5 bases and J gave up 4 bases; unmatched junction bases: 11. The CDR3 runs to 15 residues. Per the germline V gene, CDR1 is SGHAT and CDR2 is FQNNGV. CDR3 amino acids: CASSPSTGLVYEQYF. In DNA, the CDR3 is TGTGCCAGCAGCCCCTCGACAGGGTTAGTATACGAGCAGTACTTC.